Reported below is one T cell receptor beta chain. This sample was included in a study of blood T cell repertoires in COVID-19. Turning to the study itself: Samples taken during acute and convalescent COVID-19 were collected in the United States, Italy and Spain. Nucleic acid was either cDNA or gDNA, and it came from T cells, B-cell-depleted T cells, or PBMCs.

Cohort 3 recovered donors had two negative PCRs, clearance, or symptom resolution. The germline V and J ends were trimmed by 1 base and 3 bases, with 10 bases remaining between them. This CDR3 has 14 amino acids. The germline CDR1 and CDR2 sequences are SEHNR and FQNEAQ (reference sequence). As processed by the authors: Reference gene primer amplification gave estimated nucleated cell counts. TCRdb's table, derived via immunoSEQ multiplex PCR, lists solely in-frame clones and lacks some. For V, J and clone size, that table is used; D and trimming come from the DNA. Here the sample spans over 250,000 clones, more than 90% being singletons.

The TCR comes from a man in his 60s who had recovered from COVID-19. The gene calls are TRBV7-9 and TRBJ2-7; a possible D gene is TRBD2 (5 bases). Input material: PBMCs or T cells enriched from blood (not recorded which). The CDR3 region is CASSLGGWGYEQYF. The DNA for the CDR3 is TGTGCCAGCAGCTTAGGAGGGTGGGGCTACGAGCAGTACTTC.